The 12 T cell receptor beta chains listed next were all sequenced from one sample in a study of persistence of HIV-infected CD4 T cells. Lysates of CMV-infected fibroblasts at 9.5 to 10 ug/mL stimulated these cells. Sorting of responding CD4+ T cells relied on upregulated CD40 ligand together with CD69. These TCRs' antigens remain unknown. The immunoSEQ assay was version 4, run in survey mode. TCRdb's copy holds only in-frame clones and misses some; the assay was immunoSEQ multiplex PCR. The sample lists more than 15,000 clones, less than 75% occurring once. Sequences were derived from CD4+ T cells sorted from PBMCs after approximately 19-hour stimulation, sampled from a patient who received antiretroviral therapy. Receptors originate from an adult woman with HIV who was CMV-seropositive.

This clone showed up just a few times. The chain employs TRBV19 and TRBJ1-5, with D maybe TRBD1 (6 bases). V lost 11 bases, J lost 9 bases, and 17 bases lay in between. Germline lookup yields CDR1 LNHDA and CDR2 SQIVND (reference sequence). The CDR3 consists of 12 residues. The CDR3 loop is CAGGAGLRPQHF. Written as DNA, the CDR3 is TGTGCCGGGGGGGCAGGCCTAAGGCCCCAGCATTTT.

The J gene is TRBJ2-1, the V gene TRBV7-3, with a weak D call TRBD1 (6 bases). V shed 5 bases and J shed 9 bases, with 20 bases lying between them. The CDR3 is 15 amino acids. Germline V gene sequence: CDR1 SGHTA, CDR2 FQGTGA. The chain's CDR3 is CASSKGAGAGIEQFF. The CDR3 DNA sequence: TGTGCCAGCAGCAAAGGGGCAGGGGCTGGGATTGAGCAGTTCTTC.

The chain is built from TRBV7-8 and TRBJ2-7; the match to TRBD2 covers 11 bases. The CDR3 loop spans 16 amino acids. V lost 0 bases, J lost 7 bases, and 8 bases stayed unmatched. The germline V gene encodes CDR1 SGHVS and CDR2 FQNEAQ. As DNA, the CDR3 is TGTGCCAGCAGCTTAGCAAAACTAGCGGGGGTGGTGGAGCAGTACTTC. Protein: CASSLAKLAGVVEQYF.

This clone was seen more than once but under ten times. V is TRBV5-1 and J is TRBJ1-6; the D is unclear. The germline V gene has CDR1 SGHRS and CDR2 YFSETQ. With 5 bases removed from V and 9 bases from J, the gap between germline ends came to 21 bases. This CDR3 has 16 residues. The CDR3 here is CASRPDPSSAVSPLHF. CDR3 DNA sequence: TGCGCCAGCAGACCGGACCCCTCGTCGGCTGTTTCACCCCTCCACTTT.

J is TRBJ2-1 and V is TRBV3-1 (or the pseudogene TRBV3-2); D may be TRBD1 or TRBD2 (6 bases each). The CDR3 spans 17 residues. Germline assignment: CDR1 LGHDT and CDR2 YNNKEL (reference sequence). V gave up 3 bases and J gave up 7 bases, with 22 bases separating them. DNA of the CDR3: TGTGCCAGCAGCCACAGGGGACTCACCAGCCAAACTAATGAGCAGTTCTTC. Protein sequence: CASSHRGLTSQTNEQFF.

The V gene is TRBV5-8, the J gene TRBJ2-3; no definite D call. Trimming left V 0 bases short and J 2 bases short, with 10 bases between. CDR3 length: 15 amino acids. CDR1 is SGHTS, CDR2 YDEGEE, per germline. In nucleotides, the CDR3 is TGTGCCAGCAGCTTGGAGTCAACAGCCACAGATACGCAGTATTTT. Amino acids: CASSLESTATDTQYF.

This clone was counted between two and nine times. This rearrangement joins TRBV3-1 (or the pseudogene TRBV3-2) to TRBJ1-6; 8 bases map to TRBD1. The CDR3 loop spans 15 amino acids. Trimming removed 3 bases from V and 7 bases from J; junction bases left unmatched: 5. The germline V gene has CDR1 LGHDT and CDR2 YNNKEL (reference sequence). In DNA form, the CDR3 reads TGTGCCAGCAGCCAGGAAACAGGGGGAAATTCACCCCTCCACTTT. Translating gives CASSQETGGNSPLHF.

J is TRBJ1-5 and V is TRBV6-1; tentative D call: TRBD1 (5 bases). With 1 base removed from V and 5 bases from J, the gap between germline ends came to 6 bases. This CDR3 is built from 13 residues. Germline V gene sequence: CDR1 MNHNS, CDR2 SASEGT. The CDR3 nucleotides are TGTGCCAGCAGTGAAGTCAGGGATCAGCCCCAGCATTTT. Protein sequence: CASSEVRDQPQHF.

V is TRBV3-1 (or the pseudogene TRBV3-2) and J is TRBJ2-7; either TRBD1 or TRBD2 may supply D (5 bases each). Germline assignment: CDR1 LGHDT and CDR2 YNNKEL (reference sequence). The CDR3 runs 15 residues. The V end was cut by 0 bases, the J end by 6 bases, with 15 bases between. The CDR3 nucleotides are TGTGCCAGCAGCCAAGAAAACGGGGCAGAATTCGAGCAGTACTTC. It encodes CASSQENGAEFEQYF.

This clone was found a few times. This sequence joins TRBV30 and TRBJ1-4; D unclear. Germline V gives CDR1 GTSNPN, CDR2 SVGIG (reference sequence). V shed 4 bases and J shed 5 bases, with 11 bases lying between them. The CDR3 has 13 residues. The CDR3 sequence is CAWTGGSNEKLFF. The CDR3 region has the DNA TGTGCCTGGACAGGCGGTTCCAATGAAAAACTGTTTTTT.

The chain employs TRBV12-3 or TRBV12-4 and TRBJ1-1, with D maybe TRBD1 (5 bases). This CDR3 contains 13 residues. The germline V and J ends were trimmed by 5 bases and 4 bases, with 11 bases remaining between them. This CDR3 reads CASSRREGTEAFF. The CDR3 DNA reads TGTGCCAGCAGTCGCAGGGAGGGCACTGAAGCTTTCTTT.

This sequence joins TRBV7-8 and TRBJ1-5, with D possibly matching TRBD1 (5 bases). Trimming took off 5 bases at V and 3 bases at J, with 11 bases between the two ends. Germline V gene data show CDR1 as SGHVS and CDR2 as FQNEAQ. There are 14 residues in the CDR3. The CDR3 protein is CASSADSPNQPQHF. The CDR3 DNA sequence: TGTGCCAGCAGCGCAGACAGCCCCAATCAGCCCCAGCATTTT.